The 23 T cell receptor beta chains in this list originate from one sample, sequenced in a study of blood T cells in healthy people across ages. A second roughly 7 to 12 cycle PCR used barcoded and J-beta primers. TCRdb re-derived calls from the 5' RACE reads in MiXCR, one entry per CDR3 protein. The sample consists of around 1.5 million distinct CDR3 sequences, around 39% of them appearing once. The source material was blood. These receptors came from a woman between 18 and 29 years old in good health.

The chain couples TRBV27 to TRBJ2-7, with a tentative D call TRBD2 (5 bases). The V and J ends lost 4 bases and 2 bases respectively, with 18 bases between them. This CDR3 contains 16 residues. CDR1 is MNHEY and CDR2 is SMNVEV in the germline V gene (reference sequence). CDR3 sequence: CASSSRDHRSPYEQYF. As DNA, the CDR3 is TGTGCCAGCAGTTCCCGGGATCATCGCAGCCCCTACGAGCAGTACTTC.

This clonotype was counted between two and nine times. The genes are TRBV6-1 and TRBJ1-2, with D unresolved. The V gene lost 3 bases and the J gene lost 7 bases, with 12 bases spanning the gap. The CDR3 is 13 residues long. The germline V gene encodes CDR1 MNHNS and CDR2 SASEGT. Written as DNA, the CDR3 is TGTGCCAGCAGTGATGAAACCCACGGTGGCTACACCTTC. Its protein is CASSDETHGGYTF.

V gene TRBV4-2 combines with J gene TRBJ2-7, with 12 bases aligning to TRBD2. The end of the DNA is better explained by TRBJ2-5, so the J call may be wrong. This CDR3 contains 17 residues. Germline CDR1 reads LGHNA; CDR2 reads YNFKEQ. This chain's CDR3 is CASSPSRTSGDQETQYF. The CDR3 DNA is TGTGCCAGCAGCCCCTCGAGGACTAGCGGGGACCAAGAGACCCAGTACTTC.

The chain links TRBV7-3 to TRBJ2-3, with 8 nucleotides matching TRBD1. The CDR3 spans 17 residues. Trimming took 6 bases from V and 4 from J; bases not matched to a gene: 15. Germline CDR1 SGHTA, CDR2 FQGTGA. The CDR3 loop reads CASRPRQGRSGADTQYF. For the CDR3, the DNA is TGTGCCAGCAGACCTCGACAGGGGAGATCTGGAGCAGATACGCAGTATTTT.

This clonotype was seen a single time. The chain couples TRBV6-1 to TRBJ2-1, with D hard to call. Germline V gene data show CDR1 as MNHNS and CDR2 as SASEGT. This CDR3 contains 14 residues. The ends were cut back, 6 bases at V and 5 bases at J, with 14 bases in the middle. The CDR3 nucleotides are TGTGCCAGCAGGTCCTCAGCCCCCCACAATGAGCAGTTCTTC. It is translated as CASRSSAPHNEQFF.

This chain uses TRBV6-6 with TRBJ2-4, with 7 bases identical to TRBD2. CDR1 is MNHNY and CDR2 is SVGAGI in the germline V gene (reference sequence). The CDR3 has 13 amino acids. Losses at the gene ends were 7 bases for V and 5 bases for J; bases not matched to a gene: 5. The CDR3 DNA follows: TGTGCCAGCATGTGGACTAGTCAAAACATTCAGTACTTC. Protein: CASMWTSQNIQYF.

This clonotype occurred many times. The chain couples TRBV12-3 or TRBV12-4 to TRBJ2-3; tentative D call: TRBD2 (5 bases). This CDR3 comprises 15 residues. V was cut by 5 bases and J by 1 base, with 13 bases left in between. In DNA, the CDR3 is TGTGCCAGCAGTACCACAATCGGGGGCACAGATACGCAGTATTTT. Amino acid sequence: CASSTTIGGTDTQYF.

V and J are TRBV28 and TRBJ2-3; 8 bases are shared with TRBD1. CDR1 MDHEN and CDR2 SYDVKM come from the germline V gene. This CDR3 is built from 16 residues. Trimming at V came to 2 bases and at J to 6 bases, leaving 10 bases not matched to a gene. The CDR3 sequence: CASSLVGQGYVDTQYF. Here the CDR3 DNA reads TGTGCCAGCAGTTTAGTCGGACAGGGATACGTGGATACGCAGTATTTT.

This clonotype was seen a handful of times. This CDR3 is CASSPRLSPRSSYEQYF. CDR3 DNA sequence: TGTGCCAGCAGTCCCCGTCTCTCCCCCCGCAGCTCCTACGAGCAGTACTTC. V gene TRBV9 combines with J gene TRBJ2-7; D gene ambiguous. The CDR3 has 17 residues. Germline lookup yields CDR1 SGDLS and CDR2 YYNGEE. V was cut by 5 bases and J by 0 bases, with 21 bases left in between.

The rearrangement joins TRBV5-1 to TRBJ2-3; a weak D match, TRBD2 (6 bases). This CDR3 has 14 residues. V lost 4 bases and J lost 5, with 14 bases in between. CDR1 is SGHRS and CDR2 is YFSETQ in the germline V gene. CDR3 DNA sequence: TGCGCCAGCAGCGGTGCAGCGGGTCAAGATACGCAGTATTTT. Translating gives CASSGAAGQDTQYF.

The CDR3 DNA is TGTGCCAGTAGTAATCTTTTCGGTCGGTCAATGAACACTGAAGCTTTCTTT. It translates to CASSNLFGRSMNTEAFF. The rearrangement uses TRBV19 and TRBJ1-1; D gene uncertain. The CDR3 spans 17 residues. The V gene lost 4 bases and the J gene lost 0 bases, with 18 bases spanning the gap. Germline values: CDR1 LNHDA, CDR2 SQIVND (reference sequence).

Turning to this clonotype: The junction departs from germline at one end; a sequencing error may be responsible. CDR3 loop: CSAPDRGESQYF. The CDR3 DNA reads as TGCAGTGCCCCGGACAGGGGAGAGTCCCAGTACTTC. This sequence joins TRBV20-1 and TRBJ2-5; TRBD1 matches 9 bases. CDR1 and CDR2 from the germline V gene are DFQATT and SNEGSKA (reference sequence). The CDR3 sequence is 12 residues long.

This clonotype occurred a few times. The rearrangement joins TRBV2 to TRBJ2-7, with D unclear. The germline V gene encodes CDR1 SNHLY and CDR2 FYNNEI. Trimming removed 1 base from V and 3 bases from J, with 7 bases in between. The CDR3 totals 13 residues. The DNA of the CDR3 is TGTGCCAGCAGTGAAGGACTCCTCTACGAGCAGTACTTC. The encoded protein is CASSEGLLYEQYF.

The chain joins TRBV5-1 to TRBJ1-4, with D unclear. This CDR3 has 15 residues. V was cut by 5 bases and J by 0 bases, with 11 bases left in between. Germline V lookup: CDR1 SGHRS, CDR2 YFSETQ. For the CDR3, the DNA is TGCGCCAGCAGGAGGACGGAAGCAACTAATGAAAAACTGTTTTTT. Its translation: CASRRTEATNEKLFF.

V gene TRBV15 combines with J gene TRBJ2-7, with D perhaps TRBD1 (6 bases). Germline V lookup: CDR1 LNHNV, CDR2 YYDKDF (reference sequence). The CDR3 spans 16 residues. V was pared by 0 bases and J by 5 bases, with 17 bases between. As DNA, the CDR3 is TGTGCCACCAGCAGAGATTTGGCAGGGGAATTCGACGAGCAGTACTTC. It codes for CATSRDLAGEFDEQYF.

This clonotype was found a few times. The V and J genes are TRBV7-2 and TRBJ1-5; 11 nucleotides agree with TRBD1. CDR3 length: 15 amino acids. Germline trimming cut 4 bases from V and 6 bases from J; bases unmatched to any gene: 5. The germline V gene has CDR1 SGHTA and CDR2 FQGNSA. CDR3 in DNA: TGTGCCAGCAGCTGGACAGGGGGCGCGGGTCAGCCCCAGCATTTT. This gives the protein CASSWTGGAGQPQHF.

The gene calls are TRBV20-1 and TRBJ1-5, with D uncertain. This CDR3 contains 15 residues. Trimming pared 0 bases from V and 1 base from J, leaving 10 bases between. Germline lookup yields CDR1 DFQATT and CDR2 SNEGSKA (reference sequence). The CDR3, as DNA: TGCAGTGCTAGAGATTGGGCGGCAAGCAATCAGCCCCAGCATTTT. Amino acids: CSARDWAASNQPQHF.

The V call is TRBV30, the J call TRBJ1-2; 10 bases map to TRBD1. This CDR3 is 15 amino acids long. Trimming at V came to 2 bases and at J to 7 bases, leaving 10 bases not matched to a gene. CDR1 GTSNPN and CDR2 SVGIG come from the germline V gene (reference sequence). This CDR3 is CAWSPGQGVSVGYTF. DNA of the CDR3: TGTGCCTGGAGTCCCGGACAGGGGGTCTCCGTTGGCTACACCTTC.

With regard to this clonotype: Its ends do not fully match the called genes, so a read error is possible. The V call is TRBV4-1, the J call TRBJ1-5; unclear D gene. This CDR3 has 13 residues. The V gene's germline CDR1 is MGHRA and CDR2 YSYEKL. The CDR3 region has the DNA TGCGCCAGCAGCCAAGAGCCGAGTCAGCCCCGGCATTTT. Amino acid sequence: CASSQEPSQPRHF.

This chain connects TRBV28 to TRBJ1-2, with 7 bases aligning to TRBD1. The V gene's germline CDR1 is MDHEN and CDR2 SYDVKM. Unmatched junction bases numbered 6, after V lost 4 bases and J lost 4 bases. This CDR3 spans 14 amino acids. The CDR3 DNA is TGTGCCAGCAGTTGCGGGGACAGACCCTATGGCTACACCTTC. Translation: CASSCGDRPYGYTF.

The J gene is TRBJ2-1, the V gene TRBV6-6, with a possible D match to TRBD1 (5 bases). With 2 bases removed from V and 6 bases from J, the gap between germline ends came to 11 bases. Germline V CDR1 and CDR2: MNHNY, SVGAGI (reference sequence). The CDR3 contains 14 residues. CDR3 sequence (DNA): TGTGCCAGCAGTTACAGGCAGGGTAGCAATGAGCAGTTCTTC. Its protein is CASSYRQGSNEQFF.

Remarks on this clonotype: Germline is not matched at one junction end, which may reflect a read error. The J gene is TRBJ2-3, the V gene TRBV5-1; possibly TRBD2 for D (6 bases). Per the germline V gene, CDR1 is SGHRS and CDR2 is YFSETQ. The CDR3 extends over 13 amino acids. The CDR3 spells CASRERGTDTQYF. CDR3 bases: TGTGCCAGCAGAGAGCGGGGCACAGATACGCAGTATTTT.

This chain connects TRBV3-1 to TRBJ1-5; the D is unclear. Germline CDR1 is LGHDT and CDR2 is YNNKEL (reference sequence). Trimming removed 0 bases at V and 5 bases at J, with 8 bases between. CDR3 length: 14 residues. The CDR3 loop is CASSQDGLHQPQHF. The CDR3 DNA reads TGTGCCAGCAGCCAAGATGGACTTCATCAGCCCCAGCATTTT.